This T cell receptor (beta chain) is drawn from a study of beta chain features in type 1 diabetes. This clone was found a few times. Expressed TCRB transcripts were sequenced, since all the RNA that had been isolated was reverse transcribed. Here immunoSEQ multiplex PCR was the method, and the copy in TCRdb shows in-frame clones only, minus some. The sample has about 900,000 clones, 15% to 20% seen once; the top ten hold around 0.02%. Via CD45RO/CCR7/CD25/CD127/CD95/CD27, cells of the CD4+ naive, central memory, regulatory and stem cell-like memory subsets were sorted. The CDR3 covers 15 residues. Germline assignment: CDR1 MGHDK and CDR2 SYGVNS. Trimming removed 6 bases at V and 5 bases at J, with 19 bases between.

The V call is TRBV25-1, the J call TRBJ2-5, with D tentatively TRBD1 (7 bases). The clonotype was recovered from a woman in her late teens or twenties in good health. Material for sequencing was naive CD4+ T cells from blood. CDR3 residues: CASSPEEGARETQYF. CDR3 sequence (DNA): TGTGCCAGCAGCCCCGAGGAGGGGGCGCGGGAGACCCAGTACTTC.